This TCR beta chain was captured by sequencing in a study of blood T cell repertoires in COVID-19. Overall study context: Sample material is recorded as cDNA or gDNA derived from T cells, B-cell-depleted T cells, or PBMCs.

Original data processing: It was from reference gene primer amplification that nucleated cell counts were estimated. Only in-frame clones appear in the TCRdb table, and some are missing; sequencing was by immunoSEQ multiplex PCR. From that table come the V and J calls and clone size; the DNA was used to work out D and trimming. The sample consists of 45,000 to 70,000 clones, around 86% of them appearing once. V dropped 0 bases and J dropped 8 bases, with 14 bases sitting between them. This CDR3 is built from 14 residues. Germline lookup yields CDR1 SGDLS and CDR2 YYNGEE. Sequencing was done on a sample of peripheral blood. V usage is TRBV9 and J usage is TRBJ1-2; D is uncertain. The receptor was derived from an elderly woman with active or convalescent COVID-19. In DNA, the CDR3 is TGTGCCAGCAGCGTAGGCCGGCCGAGGGAAGGCTACACCTTC. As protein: CASSVGRPREGYTF.